A selection of T cell receptor beta chains follows, all from one sample in a study of shared clonotypes between healthy human individuals. Clones were read by immunoSEQ multiplex PCR, and TCRdb kept only the in-frame ones, dropping some. Among a few million clones listed, approximately 95% were seen once. Sequencing used naive CD4+ T cells from PBMCs. The receptors were gathered from a man younger than 35 in good health. Some clones in this sample may be carry-over from other donors' samples. The CDR3 runs from the conserved cysteine through the conserved F or W. Fields, in order: D gene, J gene, V gene, clone size, CDR3 protein, CDR3 DNA. A D gene is named only where the DNA matches it firmly. Part of the rows lack a size; the others show once, few, many or a class for expanded clones.

D gene: TRBD1; J gene: TRBJ1-5; V gene: TRBV5-1; clone size: few; CDR3 protein: CASSLGTGFQPQHF; CDR3 DNA: TGCGCCAGCAGCCTTGGGACAGGGTTTCAGCCCCAGCATTTT
D gene: -; J gene: TRBJ1-1; V gene: TRBV7-2; clone size: once; CDR3 protein: CASSWRGRGNTEAFF; CDR3 DNA: TGTGCCAGCAGCTGGAGGGGCAGGGGGAACACTGAAGCTTTCTTT
D gene: TRBD2; J gene: TRBJ2-7; V gene: TRBV6-5; clone size: -; CDR3 protein: CASSPSTSGRYEQYF; CDR3 DNA: TGTGCCAGCAGTCCCTCGACTAGCGGGAGATACGAGCAGTACTTC
D gene: -; J gene: TRBJ2-1; V gene: TRBV19; clone size: -; CDR3 protein: CASSLTNEQFF; CDR3 DNA: TGTGCCAGTAGCCTAACGAATGAGCAGTTCTTC
D gene: -; J gene: TRBJ1-5; V gene: TRBV10-3; clone size: -; CDR3 protein: CAIREGDQPQHF; CDR3 DNA: TGTGCCATCAGAGAGGGGGATCAGCCCCAGCATTTT
D gene: TRBD2; J gene: TRBJ2-1; V gene: TRBV29-1; clone size: -; CDR3 protein: CSVEWGLLGGRAFEQFF; CDR3 DNA: TGCAGCGTTGAGTGGGGTTTATTGGGCGGGAGGGCCTTTGAGCAGTTCTTC
D gene: -; J gene: TRBJ2-6; V gene: TRBV5-1; clone size: -; CDR3 protein: CASSLGLRVSGANVLTF; CDR3 DNA: TGCGCCAGCAGCTTGGGTCTGAGGGTCTCTGGGGCCAACGTCCTGACTTTC
D gene: TRBD2; J gene: TRBJ2-3; V gene: TRBV9; clone size: -; CDR3 protein: CASSARLAGGTDTQYF; CDR3 DNA: TGTGCCAGCAGCGCGAGACTAGCGGGAGGCACAGATACGCAGTATTTT
D gene: TRBD2; J gene: TRBJ2-7; V gene: TRBV6-6; clone size: -; CDR3 protein: CASSARLAGSYEQYF; CDR3 DNA: TGTGCCAGCAGTGCCCGCCTAGCGGGGTCCTACGAGCAGTACTTC
D gene: -; J gene: TRBJ1-1; V gene: TRBV30; clone size: -; CDR3 protein: CAWSVNRNTEAFF; CDR3 DNA: TGTGCCTGGAGTGTAAACCGGAACACTGAAGCTTTCTTT
D gene: TRBD1; J gene: TRBJ1-2; V gene: TRBV5-4; clone size: -; CDR3 protein: CASSFNRGDYGYTF; CDR3 DNA: TGTGCCAGCAGCTTTAACAGGGGGGACTATGGCTACACCTTC
D gene: -; J gene: TRBJ2-2; V gene: TRBV5-1; clone size: -; CDR3 protein: CASSSAAPNTGELFF; CDR3 DNA: TGCGCCAGCAGCTCGGCAGCCCCGAACACCGGGGAGCTGTTTTTT
D gene: -; J gene: TRBJ1-4; V gene: TRBV7-9; clone size: -; CDR3 protein: CASSPGPATNEKLFF; CDR3 DNA: TGTGCCAGCAGCCCAGGACCGGCAACTAATGAAAAACTGTTTTTT
D gene: TRBD1; J gene: TRBJ1-4; V gene: TRBV9; clone size: once; CDR3 protein: CASSGGQATNEKLFF; CDR3 DNA: TGTGCCAGCAGCGGGGGACAGGCAACTAATGAAAAACTGTTTTTT
D gene: -; J gene: TRBJ2-2; V gene: TRBV6-5; clone size: -; CDR3 protein: CASSRLSTSTGELFF; CDR3 DNA: TGTGCCAGCAGCCGTCTAAGCACTAGCACCGGGGAGCTGTTTTTT
D gene: -; J gene: TRBJ2-7; V gene: TRBV29-1; clone size: -; CDR3 protein: CSVQTVPYEQYF; CDR3 DNA: TGCAGCGTTCAGACAGTTCCCTACGAGCAGTACTTC
D gene: TRBD1; J gene: TRBJ2-6; V gene: TRBV6-5; clone size: -; CDR3 protein: CASSYLTGPLTF; CDR3 DNA: TGTGCCAGCAGTTACTTGACAGGGCCCTTGACTTTC
D gene: -; J gene: TRBJ2-7; V gene: TRBV7-6; clone size: -; CDR3 protein: CASTPQLSYEQYF; CDR3 DNA: TGTGCCAGCACCCCCCAGCTCTCCTACGAGCAGTACTTC
D gene: TRBD2; J gene: TRBJ2-2; V gene: TRBV5-1; clone size: -; CDR3 protein: CASSLGASGANTGELFF; CDR3 DNA: TGCGCCAGCAGCTTGGGGGCTAGCGGCGCGAACACCGGGGAGCTGTTTTTT
D gene: TRBD2; J gene: TRBJ2-1; V gene: TRBV7-2; clone size: -; CDR3 protein: CASSLYVSGRADSYNEQFF; CDR3 DNA: TGTGCCAGCAGCTTATATGTTAGCGGGAGGGCCGACTCCTACAATGAGCAGTTCTTC
D gene: TRBD2; J gene: TRBJ2-1; V gene: TRBV4-1; clone size: -; CDR3 protein: CASSPTSGVYNEQFF; CDR3 DNA: TGCGCCAGCAGCCCAACTAGCGGAGTCTACAATGAGCAGTTCTTC
D gene: TRBD1; J gene: TRBJ2-5; V gene: TRBV25-1; clone size: -; CDR3 protein: CASSEGQGLETQYF; CDR3 DNA: TGTGCCAGCAGCGAGGGACAGGGGTTGGAGACCCAGTACTTC
D gene: -; J gene: TRBJ2-3; V gene: TRBV2; clone size: -; CDR3 protein: CASSVNEPTDTQYF; CDR3 DNA: TGTGCCAGCAGTGTGAATGAGCCGACAGATACGCAGTATTTT
D gene: -; J gene: TRBJ2-3; V gene: TRBV5-1; clone size: -; CDR3 protein: CASSLHGAGTDTQYF; CDR3 DNA: TGCGCCAGCAGCTTGCACGGAGCCGGCACAGATACGCAGTATTTT
D gene: TRBD2; J gene: TRBJ2-1; V gene: TRBV25-1; clone size: -; CDR3 protein: CASSELAGGPNEQFF; CDR3 DNA: TGTGCCAGCAGTGAACTAGCGGGAGGGCCGAATGAGCAGTTCTTC
D gene: TRBD1; J gene: TRBJ1-2; V gene: TRBV2; clone size: -; CDR3 protein: CASRGDRANYGYTF; CDR3 DNA: TGTGCCAGCAGGGGGGACAGAGCGAACTATGGCTACACCTTC
D gene: -; J gene: TRBJ1-3; V gene: TRBV7-3; clone size: -; CDR3 protein: CASSLSHPGNTIYF; CDR3 DNA: TGTGCCAGCAGCTTATCCCATCCTGGAAACACCATATATTTT
D gene: -; J gene: TRBJ1-5; V gene: TRBV28; clone size: -; CDR3 protein: CAFSKGGNQPQHF; CDR3 DNA: TGTGCCTTTTCGAAGGGGGGCAATCAGCCCCAGCATTTT
D gene: TRBD2; J gene: TRBJ2-3; V gene: TRBV5-1; clone size: -; CDR3 protein: CASSLDFAGVADTQYF; CDR3 DNA: TGCGCCAGCAGCTTGGACTTTGCGGGAGTCGCAGATACGCAGTATTTT
D gene: TRBD1; J gene: TRBJ2-3; V gene: TRBV27; clone size: once; CDR3 protein: CASSLRTGGADTQYF; CDR3 DNA: TGTGCCAGCAGTTTACGGACAGGGGGAGCAGATACGCAGTATTTT
D gene: -; J gene: TRBJ1-4; V gene: TRBV5-1; clone size: -; CDR3 protein: CASKTGDTTNEKLFF; CDR3 DNA: TGCGCCAGCAAAACAGGAGACACAACTAATGAAAAACTGTTTTTT
D gene: -; J gene: TRBJ1-2; V gene: TRBV11-2; clone size: -; CDR3 protein: CASSLDRGDGYTF; CDR3 DNA: TGTGCCAGCAGCTTAGACAGGGGAGATGGCTACACCTTC
D gene: -; J gene: TRBJ2-1; V gene: TRBV9; clone size: -; CDR3 protein: CASSQGQEQFF; CDR3 DNA: TGTGCCAGCAGCCAGGGGCAGGAACAGTTCTTC
D gene: TRBD1; J gene: TRBJ1-3; V gene: TRBV9; clone size: -; CDR3 protein: CASSVGQGFNTIYF; CDR3 DNA: TGTGCCAGCAGCGTAGGACAGGGTTTCAACACCATATATTTT
D gene: TRBD2; J gene: TRBJ2-3; V gene: TRBV5-1; clone size: once; CDR3 protein: CASSAGLAASTDTQYF; CDR3 DNA: TGCGCCAGCAGCGCAGGACTAGCGGCAAGCACAGATACGCAGTATTTT
D gene: -; J gene: TRBJ1-5; V gene: TRBV7-9; clone size: few; CDR3 protein: CASSVQGPPGPQHF; CDR3 DNA: TGTGCCAGCAGCGTACAGGGCCCCCCAGGGCCCCAGCATTTT